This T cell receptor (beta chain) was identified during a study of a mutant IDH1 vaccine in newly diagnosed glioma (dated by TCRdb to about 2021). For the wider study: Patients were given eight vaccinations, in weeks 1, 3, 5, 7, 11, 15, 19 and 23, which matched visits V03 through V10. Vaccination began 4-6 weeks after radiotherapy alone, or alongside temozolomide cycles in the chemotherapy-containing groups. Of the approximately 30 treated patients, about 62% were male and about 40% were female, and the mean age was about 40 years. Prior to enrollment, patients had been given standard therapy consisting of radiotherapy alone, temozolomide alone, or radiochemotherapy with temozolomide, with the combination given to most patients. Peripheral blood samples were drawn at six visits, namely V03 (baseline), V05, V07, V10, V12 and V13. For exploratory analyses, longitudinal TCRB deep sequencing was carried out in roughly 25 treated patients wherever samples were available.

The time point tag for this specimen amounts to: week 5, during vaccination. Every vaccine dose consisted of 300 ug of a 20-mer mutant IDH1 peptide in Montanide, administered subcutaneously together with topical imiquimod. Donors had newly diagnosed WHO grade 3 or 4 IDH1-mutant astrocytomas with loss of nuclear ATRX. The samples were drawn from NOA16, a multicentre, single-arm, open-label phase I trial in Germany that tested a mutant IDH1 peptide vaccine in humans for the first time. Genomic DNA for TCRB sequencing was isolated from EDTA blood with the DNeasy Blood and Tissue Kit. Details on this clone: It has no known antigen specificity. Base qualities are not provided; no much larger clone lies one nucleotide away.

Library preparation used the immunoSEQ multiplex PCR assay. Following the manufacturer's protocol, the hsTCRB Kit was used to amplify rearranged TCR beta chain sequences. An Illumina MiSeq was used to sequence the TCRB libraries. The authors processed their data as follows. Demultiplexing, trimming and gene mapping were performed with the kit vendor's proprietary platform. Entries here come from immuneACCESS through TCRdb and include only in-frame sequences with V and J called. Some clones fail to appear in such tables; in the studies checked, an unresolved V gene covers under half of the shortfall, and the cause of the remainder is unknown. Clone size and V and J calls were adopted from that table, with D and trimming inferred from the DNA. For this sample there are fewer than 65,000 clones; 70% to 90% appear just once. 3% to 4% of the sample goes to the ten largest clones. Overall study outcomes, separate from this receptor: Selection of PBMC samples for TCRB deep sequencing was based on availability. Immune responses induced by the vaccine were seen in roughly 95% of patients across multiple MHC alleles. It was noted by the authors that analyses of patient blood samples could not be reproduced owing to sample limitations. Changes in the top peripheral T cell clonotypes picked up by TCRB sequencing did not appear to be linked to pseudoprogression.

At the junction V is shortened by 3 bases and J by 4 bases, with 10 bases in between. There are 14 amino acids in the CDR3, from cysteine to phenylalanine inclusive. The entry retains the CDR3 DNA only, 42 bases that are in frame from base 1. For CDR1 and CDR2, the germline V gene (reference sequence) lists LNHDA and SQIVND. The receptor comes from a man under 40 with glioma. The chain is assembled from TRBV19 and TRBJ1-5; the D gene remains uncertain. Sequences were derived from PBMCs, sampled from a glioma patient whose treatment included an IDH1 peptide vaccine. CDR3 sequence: CASSIWEGNQPQHF. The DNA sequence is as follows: TGTGCCAGTAGTATTTGGGAGGGAAATCAGCCCCAGCATTTT.